The 10 T cell receptor beta chains below come from one sample, sequenced in a study of blood T cell repertoires in COVID-19. The repertoire was sequenced with immunoSEQ multiplex PCR; TCRdb's copy has only in-frame clones and lacks some. The sample gives more than 200,000 clones, around 90% of which show up once; around 5% is in the top ten. The sample consisted of peripheral blood. These receptors all come from a woman between 55 and 75 years old with COVID-19, enrolled during active disease.

The V gene is TRBV4-2, the J gene TRBJ2-3, with D perhaps TRBD2 (5 bases). Trimming left V 5 bases short and J 4 bases short, with 13 bases between. Germline V CDR1 and CDR2: LGHNA, YNFKEQ. This CDR3 has 14 residues. The CDR3 DNA is TGTGCCAGCAGCGTAGGACTGAGGGCAGATACGCAGTATTTT. It yields the protein CASSVGLRADTQYF.

The V gene is TRBV7-2, the J gene TRBJ1-6, with D uncertain. V was pared by 1 base and J by 0 bases, with 16 bases between. This CDR3 is built from 19 residues. The germline gives CDR1 SGHTA, CDR2 FQGNSA. The CDR3 DNA reads as TGTGCCAGCAGCTTAGTTGGTGGAGAACGTTCCTCCTATAATTCACCCCTCCACTTT. Residues: CASSLVGGERSSYNSPLHF.

This clone came up once. The J gene is TRBJ2-7, the V gene TRBV6-2 or TRBV6-3, with 8 bases matching TRBD1. V shed 5 bases and J 3 bases; nucleotides not matched to a gene: 3. CDR3 length: 13 residues. CDR1 and CDR2 from the germline V gene are MNHEY and SVGEGT. The CDR3 region is CASSTTGDYEQYF. CDR3 nucleotides: TGTGCCAGCAGTACGACAGGGGACTACGAGCAGTACTTC.

The chain joins TRBV7-6 to TRBJ2-3; 11 bases map to TRBD2. This CDR3 has 19 residues. Germline V gene data show CDR1 as SGHVS and CDR2 as FNYEAQ. Trimming took 0 bases from V and 2 from J; bases not matched to a gene: 10. CDR3 DNA sequence: TGTGCCAGCAGCTTAGCTGGCAGCTTACTAGCGGGAGTCACAGATACGCAGTATTTT. It translates to CASSLAGSLLAGVTDTQYF.

V gene TRBV11-2 combines with J gene TRBJ2-7, with 9 bases identical to TRBD1. CDR1 SGHAT and CDR2 FQNNGV come from the germline V gene. The trim removed 5 bases at V and 2 bases at J, leaving 7 bases unmatched. The CDR3 is 15 amino acids. The chain's CDR3 is CASSPGTGFTYEQYF. In DNA, the CDR3 is TGTGCCAGCAGCCCAGGGACAGGGTTCACCTACGAGCAGTACTTC.

This clone was counted a few times. J is TRBJ2-3 and V is TRBV10-3, with TRBD2 identical over 9 bases. With 6 bases clipped from V and 1 base from J, the junction kept 11 bases outside the gene matches. There are 17 residues in the CDR3. Germline CDR1 and CDR2: ENHRY and SYGVKD. The chain's CDR3 is CAIRKPQLAGGTDTQYF. The CDR3 DNA reads as TGTGCCATCAGAAAACCCCAGTTAGCGGGGGGCACAGATACGCAGTATTTT.

V gene TRBV30 combines with J gene TRBJ2-7; maybe TRBD1 (6 bases). V dropped 8 bases and J dropped 3 bases, with 11 bases sitting between them. The CDR3 is made up of 11 amino acids. Germline V lookup: CDR1 GTSNPN, CDR2 SVGIG (reference sequence). CDR3 loop: CAVDRGYEQYF. DNA of the CDR3: TGTGCCGTGGACAGAGGCTACGAGCAGTACTTC.

On this clone itself: This CDR3 is also generated by other DNA sequences in the sample. This chain joins TRBV4-3 and TRBJ1-4; 9 bases map to TRBD1. The germline V gene encodes CDR1 LGHNA and CDR2 YSLEER. This CDR3 is 15 amino acids long. V lost 0 bases to trimming and J lost 7 bases; unmatched junction nucleotides: 3. CDR3 amino acids: CASSQEGQGSEKLFF. The CDR3 DNA follows: TGCGCCAGCAGCCAAGAGGGACAGGGTAGTGAAAAACTGTTTTTT.

This chain's CDR3 is CASSFGRQGRSYEQYF. In DNA, the CDR3 is TGTGCCAGCAGTTTCGGGCGGCAGGGGCGATCCTACGAGCAGTACTTC. The chain is built from TRBV6-6 and TRBJ2-7, with TRBD1 as a possible D gene (6 bases). Trimming stripped 4 bases from V and 1 base from J, with 17 bases between. This CDR3 has 16 amino acids. CDR1 and CDR2 from the germline V gene are MNHNY and SVGAGI (reference sequence).

The rearrangement links TRBV28 to TRBJ2-3; perhaps TRBD2 as D (6 bases). This CDR3 region has 15 residues. The germline V and J ends were trimmed by 5 bases and 1 base, with 13 bases remaining between them. Germline V gene data show CDR1 as MDHEN and CDR2 as SYDVKM. CDR3 loop: CASSLPGGGTDTQYF. The CDR3 nucleotides read TGTGCCAGCAGTCTCCCGGGCGGGGGCACAGATACGCAGTATTTT.